Listed below are T cell receptor beta chains from one sample, sequenced in a study of radiotherapy plus CTLA-4 blockade in lung cancer. TCRdb's copy holds only in-frame clones and misses some; the assay was immunoSEQ multiplex PCR. Seen here are roughly 130,000 clones, 85% to 90% observed once, and the top ten hold 5.5% to 8.5%. This material consisted of peripheral blood, taken from a patient treated with radiotherapy plus ipilimumab. All receptors come from a human donor with non-small cell lung cancer that progressed on radiotherapy plus ipilimumab. CDR3s include the opening cysteine and the closing phenylalanine or tryptophan. The order of the fields is CDR3 length, V gene, J gene, CDR3 protein.

CDR3 length: 19; V gene: TRBV9; J gene: TRBJ2-1; CDR3 protein: CASSATIRPDWSSYNEQFF
CDR3 length: 13; V gene: TRBV5-1; J gene: TRBJ2-1; CDR3 protein: CASSSDSSNEQFF
CDR3 length: 14; V gene: TRBV2; J gene: TRBJ1-3; CDR3 protein: CASRRDSSGNTIYF
CDR3 length: 14; V gene: TRBV6-5; J gene: TRBJ1-3; CDR3 protein: CASSRQGSGNTIYF
CDR3 length: 14; V gene: TRBV5-1; J gene: TRBJ2-7; CDR3 protein: CASSPSGGHYEQYF
CDR3 length: 13; V gene: TRBV7-2; J gene: TRBJ1-5; CDR3 protein: CASSPAGNQPQHF
CDR3 length: 15; V gene: TRBV6-1; J gene: TRBJ1-1; CDR3 protein: CASTSIGQVNTEAFF
CDR3 length: 13; V gene: TRBV4-1; J gene: TRBJ2-5; CDR3 protein: CASSQDSIETQYF
CDR3 length: 12; V gene: TRBV5-1; J gene: TRBJ1-1; CDR3 protein: CASAGGATEAFF
CDR3 length: 18; V gene: TRBV4-1; J gene: TRBJ2-1; CDR3 protein: CASSQEAHGDFSYNEQFF
CDR3 length: 13; V gene: TRBV23-1; J gene: TRBJ1-4; CDR3 protein: CASRTGGSEKLFF
CDR3 length: 15; V gene: TRBV5-8; J gene: TRBJ2-2; CDR3 protein: CASSLELTNTGELFF
CDR3 length: 11; V gene: TRBV6-5; J gene: TRBJ2-1; CDR3 protein: CASTDGGEQFF
CDR3 length: 16; V gene: TRBV11-2; J gene: TRBJ1-1; CDR3 protein: CASSSSEGGVNTEAFF
CDR3 length: 13; V gene: TRBV5-1; J gene: TRBJ1-4; CDR3 protein: CASSPTLGEKLFF
CDR3 length: 12; V gene: TRBV18; J gene: TRBJ2-1; CDR3 protein: CASSPTGNEQFF
CDR3 length: 15; V gene: TRBV6-5; J gene: TRBJ2-7; CDR3 protein: CASSYSHTSSYEQYF
CDR3 length: 15; V gene: TRBV27; J gene: TRBJ2-7; CDR3 protein: CASSYREGSPYEQYF
CDR3 length: 14; V gene: TRBV29-1; J gene: TRBJ2-3; CDR3 protein: CSVEGKGVPDTQYF
CDR3 length: 10; V gene: TRBV21-1; J gene: TRBJ2-2; CDR3 protein: CASSSGELFF
CDR3 length: 15; V gene: TRBV15; J gene: TRBJ2-1; CDR3 protein: CATSRDRESYNEQFF
CDR3 length: 17; V gene: TRBV11-2; J gene: TRBJ2-3; CDR3 protein: CASSLVPHKANTDTQYF
CDR3 length: 15; V gene: TRBV5-1; J gene: TRBJ1-1; CDR3 protein: CASSSGPEGFTEAFF
CDR3 length: 14; V gene: TRBV6-5; J gene: TRBJ2-2; CDR3 protein: CASKNPGNTGELFF
CDR3 length: 16; V gene: TRBV7-9; J gene: TRBJ2-5; CDR3 protein: CASSPEASGSSETQYF
CDR3 length: 13; V gene: TRBV4-2; J gene: TRBJ2-1; CDR3 protein: CASSQDISHEQFF